This T cell receptor beta chain was identified during a study of tumor and adjacent non-tumor tissue in lung cancer. Overall study findings and caveats: Higher tumor TCR diversity was associated with shorter survival. Tumor repertoires had a smaller top 100 clone share than normal lung. Significantly higher TCR diversity was found in tumor than normal lung.

TCRbeta libraries were built with three rounds of nested PCR, modified from ARM-PCR. TCRdb passed the multiplex PCR reads through MiXCR, listing each CDR3 protein once. The table shows roughly 220,000 distinct CDR3 sequences, with approximately 74% occurring only once. This clonotype has a single count. Its antigen is unknown. It may be a read error: a sequence one base away is much more abundant. This CDR3 spans 13 amino acids. Germline lookup yields CDR1 SGHAT and CDR2 FQNNGV. RNA was extracted from bulk tissue without any cell sorting. This sequence joins TRBV11-2 and TRBJ2-6; no clear D gene. Input material: lung tumor tissue. The source of this sequence is a man aged 60-69 years with non-small cell lung cancer. The DNA for the CDR3 is TGTGCCAGTCCTATCTCTGAGGCCAACGTCCTGACTTTC. Protein product: CASPISEANVLTF.